The 20 T cell receptor beta chains below come from one sample, sequenced in a study of kidney transplant recipient with SARS-CoV-2 infection. One entry per CDR3 protein, called by TCRdb with MiXCR from the reads. The sample lists about 250,000 distinct CDR3 sequences; roughly 26% were seen once. Sequenced here: a blood sample, sampled at baseline and between days 110 and 120 from a kidney transplant recipient. These receptors were collected from a young adult male patient who had COVID-19 and was a kidney transplant recipient. The graft donor may be the source of some T cells.

Worth noting for this clonotype: This may be a read error, as it is one base from a much larger clone. This sequence joins TRBV12-3 or TRBV12-4 and TRBJ2-7, with TRBD1 identical over 9 bases. The length of the CDR3 is 14 residues. The CDR3 here is CAGSFRDRASEQYF. As DNA, the CDR3 is TGTGCCGGCAGTTTCAGGGACAGGGCTAGCGAGCAGTACTTC.

This CDR3 is CAWSHGGVNYGYTF. In DNA, the CDR3 is TGTGCCTGGAGTCATGGAGGGGTTAACTATGGCTACACCTTC. The chain has TRBV30 and TRBJ1-2; D is perhaps TRBD1 (5 bases). The CDR3 contains 14 residues. In germline, CDR1 is GTSNPN, CDR2 SVGIG (reference sequence). V was pared by 2 bases and J by 1 base, with 11 bases between.

This clonotype appeared many times. The chain uses TRBV24-1 and TRBJ1-2; unclear D gene. The CDR3 is made up of 17 amino acids. The germline CDR1 and CDR2 sequences are KGHDR and SFDVKD. With 5 bases removed from V and 4 bases from J, the gap between germline ends came to 22 bases. Written as DNA, the CDR3 is TGTGCCACCAGTGGGCTATATAGTACCAGAAAGACCTATGGCTACACCTTC. Translation gives CATSGLYSTRKTYGYTF.

This clonotype has at least ten counts. The chain joins TRBV25-1 to TRBJ1-5, with unresolved D. Germline-derived CDR1 and CDR2 are MGHDK and SYGVNS. The CDR3 consists of 13 residues. V was trimmed by 4 bases and J by 3 bases, leaving 7 bases between them. The CDR3 region has the DNA TGTGCCAGCAGTGCGGGGAACAATCAGCCCCAGCATTTT. Translated: CASSAGNNQPQHF.

In the case of this clonotype: A much larger clone differs by one base, so this may be a read error. The rearrangement uses TRBV12-3 or TRBV12-4 and TRBJ1-2; D unresolved. Deletions cut 5 bases from V and 7 bases from J, with 29 bases between. The CDR3 extends over 18 amino acids. The CDR3 nucleotides read TGTGCCAGCAGTACCAATCTTGGGCAGGACTCTTTTGGCTGTGGCTACACCTTC. Protein sequence: CASSTNLGQDSFGCGYTF.

This clonotype turned up a few times. The chain is built from TRBV16 and TRBJ1-2, with D unresolved. The CDR3 loop spans 17 amino acids. Germline assignment: CDR1 KGHSY and CDR2 FQNENV. Trimming stripped 5 bases from V and 4 bases from J, with 23 bases between. The CDR3 nucleotides read TGTGCCAGCAGCTACTGCCAGGTCGTTAGAAAGACCTATGGCTACACCTTC. Its translation: CASSYCQVVRKTYGYTF.

This clonotype occurred many times. The chain is built from TRBV27 and TRBJ1-4; the D is unclear. CDR3 length equals 14 residues. V was trimmed by 5 bases and J by 3 bases, leaving 10 bases between them. Germline assignment: CDR1 MNHEY and CDR2 SMNVEV (reference sequence). Here the CDR3 DNA reads TGTGCCAGCAGTAGGGCCAGGCCTAATGAAAAACTGTTTTTT. It yields the protein CASSRARPNEKLFF.

This clonotype occurred many times. The gene calls are TRBV6-4 and TRBJ2-3, with D maybe TRBD2 (6 bases). Per the germline V gene, CDR1 is MRHNA and CDR2 is SNTAGT. The CDR3 consists of 12 residues. V was cut by 5 bases and J by 8 bases, with 11 bases left in between. The CDR3 sequence: CASSPKAGTQYF. The CDR3 bases are TGTGCCAGCAGTCCAAAAGCGGGTACGCAGTATTTT.

This clonotype was seen at least ten times. The chain links TRBV30 to TRBJ1-2, with D hard to call. With 3 bases removed from V and 4 bases from J, the gap between germline ends came to 18 bases. CDR1 GTSNPN and CDR2 SVGIG come from the germline V gene (reference sequence). The CDR3 spans 15 residues. The CDR3 DNA reads TGTGCCTGGAGCCCAGAGTACGTGGGGAGCTATGGCTACACCTTC. It codes for CAWSPEYVGSYGYTF.

The V and J genes are TRBV19 and TRBJ1-2; weak D call: TRBD1 (5 bases). V was cut by 5 bases and J by 4 bases, with 23 bases left in between. Germline V gives CDR1 LNHDA, CDR2 SQIVND (reference sequence). This CDR3 region has 17 residues. This chain's CDR3 is CASSGRETNRKTYGYTF. CDR3 DNA sequence: TGTGCCAGTAGTGGCAGGGAGACAAATCGAAAGACCTATGGCTACACCTTC.

The table lists this clonotype with many counts. V and J are TRBV6-5 and TRBJ2-3, with D perhaps TRBD2 (6 bases). Between the trimmed V and J ends, which lost 0 bases and 3 bases, there was a span of 13 bases. This CDR3 has 16 amino acids. Per the germline V gene, CDR1 is MNHEY and CDR2 is SVGAGI. CDR3 nucleotide sequence: TGTGCCAGCAGTTACTCGCTTGGCGGGACTACAGATACGCAGTATTTT. Translation: CASSYSLGGTTDTQYF.

Regarding this clonotype: A read error may explain this, as a much larger clone is one base away. The rearrangement uses TRBV20-1 and TRBJ2-3; the D gene is possibly TRBD2 (5 bases). The J call may be wrong; the DNA end is better matched by TRBJ2-5. There are 11 residues in the CDR3. CDR1 and CDR2 (germline): DFQATT, SNEGSKA (reference sequence). The CDR3 region is CSAGEGVAQYF. The CDR3 bases are TGCAGTGCTGGAGAGGGTGTGGCCCAGTACTTC.

The table lists this clonotype with many counts. The rearrangement joins TRBV2 to TRBJ2-7; D gene ambiguous. Deletions cut 4 bases from V and 6 bases from J, with 13 bases between. Per germline, CDR1 SNHLY and CDR2 FYNNEI. This CDR3 contains 13 residues. CDR3 sequence: CASSGQMSAEQYF. The CDR3 DNA follows: TGTGCCAGCAGTGGTCAAATGTCGGCCGAGCAGTACTTC. Full variable domain (remainder filled in from reference TRBV2 and TRBJ2-7): EPEVTQTPSHQVTQMGQEVILRCVPISNHLYFYWYRQILGQKVEFLVSFYNNEISEKSEIFDDQFSVERPDGSNFTLKIRSTKLEDSAMYFCASSGQMSAEQYFGPGTRLTVT.

Notes on this clonotype: With a much larger clone just one base away, this may be a read error. The J gene is TRBJ2-1, the V gene TRBV10-1; 10 bases are a match to TRBD2. The CDR3 runs to 13 residues. Germline V CDR1 and CDR2: WNHNN, SYGVQD (reference sequence). CDR3 nucleotides: TGCGCCAGCGCTAGCGGGGGATACAATGAGCGGTTCTTC. Translation: CASASGGYNERFF.

This clonotype showed up just a few times. The J gene is TRBJ1-6, the V gene TRBV30; D gene unclear. Trimming took off 1 base at V and 7 bases at J, with 17 bases between the two ends. There are 16 residues in the CDR3. Germline values: CDR1 GTSNPN, CDR2 SVGIG (reference sequence). This chain's CDR3 is CAWSGRLGGYNSPLHF. The CDR3 DNA reads as TGTGCCTGGAGTGGGCGGTTAGGAGGGTACAATTCACCCCTCCACTTT.

This clonotype has ten or more counts. V and J are TRBV3-1 and TRBJ2-5; D unresolved. V gave up 2 bases and J gave up 5 bases, with 21 bases separating them. CDR3 length: 17 amino acids. CDR1 LGHDT and CDR2 YNNKEL come from the germline V gene (reference sequence). CDR3 residues: CASSQTVPISFSETQYF. CDR3 nucleotides: TGTGCCAGCAGCCAAACTGTTCCCATTTCTTTCTCTGAGACCCAGTACTTC.

This clonotype occurred once. Given a much more abundant clone one base away, this may be a read error. V usage is TRBV20-1 and J usage is TRBJ2-5; 9 positions agree with TRBD2. V gave up 0 bases and J gave up 5 bases; unmatched junction bases: 10. Germline loops: CDR1 DFQATT, CDR2 SNEGSKA (reference sequence). The CDR3 is made up of 16 amino acids. CDR3 sequence: CSARDYGRGGLETQYF. Here the CDR3 DNA reads TGCAGTGCTAGAGATTACGGGCGGGGGGGCCTGGAGACCCAGTACTTC.

As concerns this clonotype: Relative to the germline gene, one junction end is altered; a read error may explain this. This sequence joins TRBV20-1 and TRBJ2-1, with TRBD2 matching 7 bases. The V gene's germline CDR1 is DFQATT and CDR2 SNEGSKA (reference sequence). This CDR3 contains 14 residues. The CDR3 DNA is TGCAGTGCCCTCCTGCGGGAGAAGTACAATGAGCAGCTCTTC. It translates to CSALLREKYNEQLF.

This clonotype was recorded at least ten times. A read error may account for a junction end that differs from germline. CDR3 coding DNA: TGCAGTGCAAGACTAGCCGGAGGGTCTAGGGCCTTC. This translates into CSARLAGGSRAF. V usage is TRBV20-1 and J usage is TRBJ2-4; TRBD2 matches at 7 bases. The CDR3 runs to 12 residues. Germline V gene lookup returns CDR1 DFQATT and CDR2 SNEGSKA (reference sequence).

This clonotype was detected ten times or more. The chain recombines TRBV5-6 with TRBJ1-5; 10 bases align to TRBD1. V shed 2 bases, J shed 0 bases, and the junction held 2 bases outside the gene matches. Germline CDR1 is SGHDT and CDR2 is YYEEEE. This CDR3 region has 16 residues. The CDR3 DNA follows: TGTGCCAGCAGCTTAGGGACAGGGGATAGCAATCAGCCCCAGCATTTT. This gives the protein CASSLGTGDSNQPQHF.